One sample yielded the 30 T cell receptor beta chains listed below, sequenced in a study of OX40 agonist ivuxolimab in advanced cancers. TCRdb's table, derived via immunoSEQ multiplex PCR, lists solely in-frame clones and lacks some. The repertoire includes 39,000 or so clones, about 89% of them detected once, and 0.58% sits in the top ten. The sample was CD4+ or CD8+ T cells sorted from blood, taken in a trial of the OX40 agonist ivuxolimab. These TCRs come from an adult with an advanced solid tumor such as melanoma, head and neck, liver or kidney cancer.

The chain's CDR3 is CSVVPQGARGETQYF. CDR3 bases: TGCAGCGTTGTCCCTCAAGGGGCCAGGGGGGAGACCCAGTACTTC. The chain recombines TRBV29-1 with TRBJ2-5; 7 nucleotides match TRBD1. Germline loops: CDR1 SQVTM, CDR2 ANQGSEA. This CDR3 is built from 15 residues. The V and J ends lost 4 bases and 5 bases, in that order; junction bases with no gene match: 13.

The chain uses TRBV5-5 and TRBJ2-1, with D possibly being TRBD2 (5 bases). The CDR3 is 13 amino acids. V lost 1 base and J 10 bases, leaving 12 bases between the germline ends. Germline V gives CDR1 SGHKS, CDR2 YYEKEE (reference sequence). Written as DNA, the CDR3 is TGTGCCAGCAGCTTGATCCTAGCCCGCGAGCAGTTCTTC. This codes for CASSLILAREQFF.

This clone was counted a single time. V gene TRBV7-3 combines with J gene TRBJ2-5; weak D call: TRBD2 (7 bases). V lost 4 bases, J lost 7 bases, and 34 bases lay in between. This CDR3 has 20 amino acids. Germline lookup yields CDR1 SGHTA and CDR2 FQGTGA. For the CDR3, the DNA is TGTGCCAGCAGCTCGGAAACCGGGGGGCAACTAGCAATAAAGACAGGGACCCAGTACTTC. Amino acid sequence: CASSSETGGQLAIKTGTQYF. Variable domain in full (rest from reference TRBV7-3 and TRBJ2-5): GAGVSQTPSNKVTEKGKYVELRCDPISGHTALYWYRQSLGQGPEFLIYFQGTGAADDSGLPNDRFFAVRPEGSVSTLKIQRTERGDSAVYLCASSSETGGQLAIKTGTQYFGPGTRLLVL.

The rearrangement links TRBV11-3 to TRBJ2-3; 10 bases line up with TRBD2. The germline gives CDR1 SGHNT, CDR2 YENEEA. The CDR3 contains 15 residues. J gave up 5 bases and V 0 bases, and 2 bases lay outside the gene matches. The CDR3 protein is CASSLEAGGLDTQYF. In nucleotides, the CDR3 is TGTGCCAGCAGCTTAGAAGCGGGGGGGCTAGATACGCAGTATTTT.

The chain has TRBV7-2 and TRBJ2-3; 14 nucleotides line up with TRBD2. This CDR3 region has 15 residues. The V segment lost 5 bases and the J segment 6 bases; nucleotides outside the gene matches: 4. The germline V gene has CDR1 SGHTA and CDR2 FQGNSA. The DNA of the CDR3 is TGTGCCAGCAGCGTACGACTAGCGGGGGGGGATACGCAGTATTTT. This codes for CASSVRLAGGDTQYF.

This clone was found a few times. J is TRBJ2-2 and V is TRBV7-3; a possible D gene is TRBD1 (6 bases). The germline V gene has CDR1 SGHTA and CDR2 FQGTGA. The V end was cut by 4 bases, the J end by 6 bases, with 9 bases between. This CDR3 spans 13 amino acids. The CDR3: CASSSQGPGELFF. CDR3 in DNA: TGTGCCAGCAGCTCCCAGGGGCCCGGGGAGCTGTTTTTT.

DNA of the CDR3: TGCGCCAGCAGCCGCACCCCGGATAGCAATCAGCCCCAGCATTTT. This codes for CASSRTPDSNQPQHF. The rearrangement uses TRBV4-1 and TRBJ1-5; no clear D. Germline assignment: CDR1 MGHRA and CDR2 YSYEKL. Trimming took 4 bases from V and 0 from J, leaving 10 bases between them. This CDR3 is built from 15 residues.

This chain connects TRBV7-3 to TRBJ2-5; 8 nucleotides align to TRBD2. Germline-derived CDR1 and CDR2 are SGHTA and FQGTGA. V shed 1 base and J 5 bases; nucleotides not matched to a gene: 9. The CDR3 consists of 16 residues. CDR3 protein: CASSLIPAGESETQYF. The CDR3 DNA is TGTGCCAGCAGCTTAATCCCAGCGGGGGAAAGCGAGACCCAGTACTTC.

The chain joins TRBV28 to TRBJ2-1, with no clear D. Germline values: CDR1 MDHEN, CDR2 SYDVKM. The CDR3 sequence is 18 residues long. V was cut by 2 bases and J by 0 bases, with 17 bases left in between. This chain's CDR3 is CASSLPPNTQSSYNEQFF. Here the CDR3 DNA reads TGTGCCAGCAGTTTACCTCCCAACACCCAGAGCTCCTACAATGAGCAGTTCTTC. Combining the CDR3 with reference TRBV28 and TRBJ2-1 gives the whole variable domain DVKVTQSSRYLVKRTGEKVFLECVQDMDHENMFWYRQDPGLGLRLIYFSYDVKMKEKGDIPEGYSVSREKKERFSLILESASTNQTSMYLCASSLPPNTQSSYNEQFFGPGTRLTVL.

The table lists this clone with a count of one. The chain couples TRBV11-3 to TRBJ2-5, with D perhaps matching TRBD1 (6 bases). The germline V and J ends were trimmed by 5 bases and 3 bases, with 13 bases remaining between them. CDR1 is SGHNT, CDR2 YENEEA, per germline. The CDR3 loop spans 14 amino acids. CDR3 in amino acids: CASSPNAGEETQYF. In nucleotides, the CDR3 is TGTGCCAGCAGCCCTAACGCAGGGGAAGAGACCCAGTACTTC.

The J gene is TRBJ2-2, the V gene TRBV5-1, with no clear D. The CDR3 length is 14 residues. CDR1 and CDR2 (germline): SGHRS, YFSETQ. The ends were cut back, 5 bases at V and 5 bases at J, with 13 bases in the middle. In DNA form, the CDR3 reads TGCGCCAGCAGGATGCCGGGCAGTACCGGGGAGCTGTTTTTT. Protein product: CASRMPGSTGELFF.

The V and J genes are TRBV5-1 and TRBJ2-2; the D is unclear. Germline V gene data show CDR1 as SGHRS and CDR2 as YFSETQ. CDR3 length equals 14 residues. Trimming took off 3 bases at V and 5 bases at J, with 11 bases between the two ends. CDR3 amino acids: CASSYQSITGELFF. The CDR3 DNA is TGCGCCAGCAGCTACCAGTCAATTACCGGGGAGCTGTTTTTT.

This clone was picked up one time. The genes are TRBV7-2 and TRBJ1-3; TRBD1 matches at 7 bases. The CDR3 is 14 residues long. Germline V CDR1 and CDR2: SGHTA, FQGNSA. The V segment lost 5 bases and the J segment 3 bases; nucleotides outside the gene matches: 4. CDR3 residues: CASSRDSLGNTIYF. The CDR3 DNA sequence: TGTGCCAGCAGCCGGGACAGCCTTGGAAACACCATATATTTT.

The genes are TRBV25-1 and TRBJ2-1; tentatively, D is TRBD1 or TRBD2 (6 bases each). The CDR3 loop spans 14 amino acids. Germline loops: CDR1 MGHDK, CDR2 SYGVNS. V lost 2 bases to trimming and J lost 6 bases, with 11 bases between them. The CDR3 is CASSEGGGINEQFF. The CDR3 region has the DNA TGTGCCAGCAGTGAAGGAGGGGGGATCAATGAGCAGTTCTTC.

The genes are TRBV7-6 and TRBJ1-6, with a weak D call TRBD1 (5 bases). The CDR3 has 15 residues. V lost 5 bases to trimming and J lost 6 bases, with 14 bases between them. Germline assignment: CDR1 SGHVS and CDR2 FNYEAQ. The CDR3 is CASSPYRGSNSPLHF. The CDR3 DNA reads as TGTGCCAGCAGCCCTTATCGGGGCAGTAATTCACCCCTCCACTTT.

DNA of the CDR3: TGTGCCAGCAGTTACCGGCAGGGCCTGCCAGAGACCCAGTACTTC. It specifies CASSYRQGLPETQYF. The V call is TRBV6-6, the J call TRBJ2-5; possibly TRBD1 for D (5 bases). CDR1 is MNHNY, CDR2 SVGAGI, per germline (reference sequence). The CDR3 spans 15 residues. Trimming took off 2 bases at V and 4 bases at J, with 14 bases between the two ends.

The rearrangement uses TRBV5-4 and TRBJ1-1; D gene uncertain. The V and J ends lost 1 base and 0 bases respectively, with 13 bases between them. CDR1 and CDR2 (germline): SGHNT, YYREEE (reference sequence). There are 16 residues in the CDR3. The CDR3 nucleotides are TGTGCCAGCAGCTTGTTCGGGGTATCGGTGAACACTGAAGCTTTCTTT. Translating it yields CASSLFGVSVNTEAFF.

The chain carries TRBV7-2 and TRBJ1-6, with 10 bases lining up with TRBD1. Trimming removed 4 bases from V and 14 bases from J; junction bases left unmatched: 5. CDR1 and CDR2 from the germline V gene are SGHTA and FQGNSA. The CDR3 runs 13 residues. CDR3 nucleotide sequence: TGTGCCAGCAGCTCGGGACAGGGGAGTTCCCTCCACTTT. Translating gives CASSSGQGSSLHF.

This rearrangement joins TRBV5-1 to TRBJ1-2; 7 bases match TRBD1. Losses at the gene ends were 5 bases for V and 5 bases for J; bases not matched to a gene: 9. The CDR3 covers 14 residues. The germline gives CDR1 SGHRS, CDR2 YFSETQ. CDR3 sequence (DNA): TGCGCCAGCAGTTTCTCTACAGGGGAATATGGCTACACCTTC. Translating it yields CASSFSTGEYGYTF.

This sequence joins TRBV2 and TRBJ1-1, with D tentatively TRBD1 (6 bases). The CDR3 sequence is 15 residues long. Germline V gene sequence: CDR1 SNHLY, CDR2 FYNNEI. Trimming removed 7 bases at V and 1 base at J, with 16 bases between. The CDR3 region has the DNA TGTGCCAGCAAGGACGGGGGCCGGAGGAACACTGAAGCTTTCTTT. Translating it yields CASKDGGRRNTEAFF. The full variable domain, its missing parts supplied by reference TRBV2 and TRBJ1-1, is EPEVTQTPSHQVTQMGQEVILRCVPISNHLYFYWYRQILGQKVEFLVSFYNNEISEKSEIFDDQFSVERPDGSNFTLKIRSTKLEDSAMYFCASKDGGRRNTEAFFGQGTRLTVV.

The J gene is TRBJ2-5, the V gene TRBV10-3; D is possibly TRBD1 (6 bases). Germline CDR1 and CDR2: ENHRY and SYGVKD. With 6 bases removed from V and 2 bases from J, the gap between germline ends came to 13 bases. This CDR3 spans 14 amino acids. The CDR3 region is CAISRRDKQETQYF. CDR3 nucleotides: TGTGCCATCAGCCGCCGGGACAAACAAGAGACCCAGTACTTC.

The chain uses TRBV2 and TRBJ1-5; no clear D gene. The CDR3 runs 14 residues. CDR1 SNHLY and CDR2 FYNNEI come from the germline V gene. V lost 4 bases, J lost 6 bases, and 13 bases lay in between. CDR3 in DNA: TGTGCCAGCAGTGTGGAGGGTTTCGGTCAGCCCCAGCATTTT. The encoded protein is CASSVEGFGQPQHF. Together with reference TRBV2 and TRBJ1-5, the CDR3 gives the full variable domain: EPEVTQTPSHQVTQMGQEVILRCVPISNHLYFYWYRQILGQKVEFLVSFYNNEISEKSEIFDDQFSVERPDGSNFTLKIRSTKLEDSAMYFCASSVEGFGQPQHFGDGTRLSIL.

The chain couples TRBV11-3 to TRBJ2-3; D gene ambiguous. Germline-derived CDR1 and CDR2 are SGHNT and YENEEA. V gave up 5 bases and J gave up 3 bases, with 6 bases separating them. This CDR3 contains 12 residues. The CDR3 coding sequence is TGTGCCAGCAGCCCTCATACAGATACGCAGTATTTT. Amino acids: CASSPHTDTQYF.

In its sample, this clone was seen once. CDR3 sequence (DNA): TGTGCCAGCAGGTTGACAGGGCGGGGCACCGGGGAGCTGTTTTTT. Protein product: CASRLTGRGTGELFF. The chain joins TRBV7-2 to TRBJ2-2, with TRBD1 as a possible D gene (7 bases). Germline V gives CDR1 SGHTA, CDR2 FQGNSA. The CDR3 loop spans 15 amino acids. V was clipped by 6 bases and J by 4 bases, with 15 bases between them.

This chain joins TRBV19 and TRBJ2-2; TRBD2 agrees at 8 bases. V was clipped by 7 bases and J by 1 base; unmatched bases: 5. Germline V gives CDR1 LNHDA, CDR2 SQIVND (reference sequence). The CDR3 is 15 residues long. CDR3 protein: CASMRGGQNTGELFF. For the CDR3, the DNA is TGTGCCAGTATGCGCGGGGGGCAGAACACCGGGGAGCTGTTTTTT.

The V gene is TRBV6-5, the J gene TRBJ2-1; D is possibly TRBD1 (5 bases). The CDR3 length is 12 residues. The germline V and J ends were trimmed by 4 bases and 7 bases, with 8 bases remaining between them. Per the germline V gene, CDR1 is MNHEY and CDR2 is SVGAGI. The CDR3 sequence: CASSSRGNEQFF. The CDR3 region has the DNA TGTGCCAGCAGTTCTAGGGGAAATGAGCAGTTCTTC.

The chain employs TRBV19 and TRBJ1-5; D may be TRBD1 (6 bases). V lost 1 base and J 7 bases, leaving 17 bases between the germline ends. The CDR3 consists of 16 residues. The V gene's germline CDR1 is LNHDA and CDR2 SQIVND (reference sequence). CDR3 coding DNA: TGTGCCAGTAGTATAGGGACGAGGGCAGGGGAGCAGCCCCAGCATTTT. Protein product: CASSIGTRAGEQPQHF. Complete variable domain (other parts from reference TRBV19 and TRBJ1-5): DGGITQSPKYLFRKEGQNVTLSCEQNLNHDAMYWYRQDPGQGLRLIYYSQIVNDFQKGDIAEGYSVSREKKESFPLTVTSAQKNPTAFYLCASSIGTRAGEQPQHFGDGTRLSIL.

The J gene is TRBJ2-1, the V gene TRBV4-3; 8 bases align to TRBD1. J gave up 0 bases and V 6 bases, and 4 bases lay outside the gene matches. Germline-derived CDR1 and CDR2 are LGHNA and YSLEER. The CDR3 contains 15 residues. The CDR3 protein is CASSKQGVSYNEQFF. The CDR3 DNA reads as TGCGCCAGCAGTAAACAGGGGGTCTCCTACAATGAGCAGTTCTTC.

The J gene is TRBJ1-4, the V gene TRBV12-2. TRBV12-2 is an annotated pseudogene. The length of the CDR3 is 12 residues. The CDR3 region has the DNA TGTGCAAGGTCAACTTGGAATGAAAAACTGTTTTTT. It is translated as CARSTWNEKLFF.

In this sample, this clone turned up a few times. The chain uses TRBV21-1 and TRBJ2-3. TRBV21-1 represents a pseudogene. CDR3 length: 12 amino acids. The CDR3 DNA reads TGTGCCAGCAGCAGCAACACAGATACGCAGTATTTT. Its protein product is CASSSNTDTQYF.